Following are 29 T cell receptor beta chains from one sample sequenced in a study of CD8 T cells in ankylosing spondylitis. One entry per CDR3 protein results from TCRdb running MiXCR on the 5' RACE reads. The sample includes approximately 150,000 distinct CDR3 sequences, roughly 34% of them seen just once. The sequenced material came from synovial fluid, either unsorted or a sorted T cell fraction (not recorded which). The receptors were sampled from a male donor with ankylosing spondylitis.

This clonotype was recorded many times. The rearrangement uses TRBV5-1 and TRBJ2-3; a weak D match, TRBD2 (6 bases). Trimming shortened V by 6 bases and J by 6 bases, and 17 bases separated the two germline ends. The length of the CDR3 is 14 residues. Germline CDR1 reads SGHRS; CDR2 reads YFSETQ. The CDR3 region is CASKINPAGDTQYF. The CDR3 DNA sequence: TGCGCCAGCAAAATCAACCCGGCGGGGGATACGCAGTATTTT. Looking up the rest from reference TRBV5-1 and TRBJ2-3 gives the full variable domain: KAGVTQTPRYLIKTRGQQVTLSCSPISGHRSVSWYQQTPGQGLQFLFEYFSETQRNKGNFPGRFSGRQFSNSRSEMNVSTLELGDSALYLCASKINPAGDTQYFGPGTRLTVL.

This clonotype was found a few times. The chain joins TRBV30 to TRBJ2-2; D is uncertain. CDR1 is GTSNPN, CDR2 SVGIG, per germline (reference sequence). V dropped 0 bases and J dropped 4 bases, with 3 bases sitting between them. This CDR3 has 12 residues. CDR3 DNA sequence: TGTGCCTGGAGTGTGTTCACCGGGGAGCTGTTTTTT. Its protein product is CAWSVFTGELFF. The full variable domain, with the rest looked up from reference TRBV30 and TRBJ2-2, is SQTIHQWPATLVQPVGSPLSLECTVEGTSNPNLYWYRQAAGRGLQLLFYSVGIGQISSEVPQNLSASRPQDRQFILSSKKLLLSDSGFYLCAWSVFTGELFFGEGSRLTVL.

The genes are TRBV30 and TRBJ2-1; 15 bases align to TRBD2. Germline V lookup: CDR1 GTSNPN, CDR2 SVGIG (reference sequence). The CDR3 sequence is 12 residues long. After removal of 8 bases from V and 9 bases from J, the junction contained 2 bases not matched to a gene. The CDR3 DNA follows: TGTGCCCGGACTAGCGGGAGGGGTGAGCAGTTCTTC. It codes for CARTSGRGEQFF.

This clonotype was observed a handful of times. J is TRBJ2-7 and V is TRBV20-1; tentatively, D is TRBD1 (6 bases). Germline values: CDR1 DFQATT, CDR2 SNEGSKA (reference sequence). The ends were cut back, 4 bases at V and 3 bases at J, with 7 bases in the middle. CDR3 size: 11 residues. CDR3 region: CSAIQGYEQYF. CDR3 bases: TGCAGTGCTATACAGGGCTACGAGCAGTACTTC.

The rearrangement uses TRBV18 and TRBJ1-6, with D perhaps matching TRBD1 (5 bases). Germline CDR1 KGHSH, CDR2 LQKENI. The CDR3 totals 14 residues. V lost 2 bases and J 7 bases, leaving 9 bases between the germline ends. CDR3 protein: CASSPETANSPLHF. The CDR3, as DNA: TGTGCCAGCTCACCAGAGACAGCAAATTCACCCCTCCACTTT.

The chain joins TRBV12-3 or TRBV12-4 to TRBJ1-1; 8 positions match TRBD1. The CDR3 is 14 amino acids. V trimming: 6 bases; J trimming: 4 bases; junction bases outside the gene matches: 7. CDR3 amino acids: CASRFDRGGTEAFF. The CDR3 DNA sequence: TGTGCCAGCAGATTCGACAGGGGAGGCACTGAAGCTTTCTTT.

The chain is built from TRBV5-1 and TRBJ2-5; a possible D gene is TRBD2 (5 bases). There are 15 residues in the CDR3. Trimming took off 1 base at V and 1 base at J, with 11 bases between the two ends. CDR1 and CDR2 from the germline V gene are SGHRS and YFSETQ. The CDR3 region has the DNA TGCGCCAGCAGCTTGAACGGCGGACTCCAAGAGACCCAGTACTTC. Translating gives CASSLNGGLQETQYF.

The chain combines TRBV4-1 with TRBJ2-1; D is perhaps TRBD1 (6 bases). The V end was cut by 2 bases, the J end by 0 bases, with 11 bases between. The CDR3 is made up of 16 amino acids. Germline-derived CDR1 and CDR2 are MGHRA and YSYEKL. CDR3 sequence reads: CASSQTGTPSYNEQFF. The CDR3 DNA is TGCGCCAGCAGCCAAACCGGGACACCCTCCTACAATGAGCAGTTCTTC.

The chain has TRBV7-2 and TRBJ2-7, with unresolved D. V was clipped by 2 bases and J by 5 bases, with 4 bases between them. The CDR3 consists of 11 residues. Germline assignment: CDR1 SGHTA and CDR2 FQGNSA. CDR3 in DNA: TGTGCCAGCAGCTTATTAAACGAGCAGTACTTC. It translates to CASSLLNEQYF.

This chain joins TRBV20-1 and TRBJ1-6; possible D gene TRBD1, 5 bases. CDR3 size: 16 residues. Germline assignment: CDR1 DFQATT and CDR2 SNEGSKA (reference sequence). V lost 1 base to trimming and J lost 6 bases, with 16 bases between them. CDR3 DNA sequence: TGCAGTGCTAGAGGCGTGGCGGGGGTTGCTAATTCACCCCTCCACTTT. This translates into CSARGVAGVANSPLHF.

This clonotype was seen a handful of times. This rearrangement joins TRBV5-1 to TRBJ1-1; D possibly corresponds to TRBD1 (5 bases). The CDR3 extends over 15 amino acids. The V gene's germline CDR1 is SGHRS and CDR2 YFSETQ. The germline V and J ends were trimmed by 0 bases and 1 base, with 10 bases remaining between them. Here the CDR3 DNA reads TGCGCCAGCAGCTTGGATCCGGGGGGGAACACTGAAGCTTTCTTT. Protein product: CASSLDPGGNTEAFF.

By its share, this clonotype is medium-sized. CDR3 sequence reads: CASSRGVGVNTEAFF. CDR3 sequence (DNA): TGTGCCAGCAGCCGGGGGGTCGGGGTGAACACTGAAGCTTTCTTT. The chain joins TRBV7-2 to TRBJ1-1; D might be TRBD1 (5 bases). The ends were cut back, 5 bases at V and 0 bases at J, with 13 bases in the middle. The germline CDR1 and CDR2 sequences are SGHTA and FQGNSA. CDR3 size: 15 residues.

This clonotype was counted a single time. A much larger clone differs by one base, so this may be a read error. The V call is TRBV18, the J call TRBJ2-3, with 9 nucleotides matching TRBD2. Germline CDR1 reads KGHSH; CDR2 reads LQKENI. The CDR3 extends over 14 amino acids. CDR3 sequence: CASSRLAGPDTRYF. Written as DNA, the CDR3 is TGTGCCAGCTCACGGCTAGCGGGACCAGATACGCGGTATTTT.

V gene TRBV20-1 combines with J gene TRBJ1-4; D gene unclear. Trimming shortened V by 1 base and J by 8 bases, and 14 bases separated the two germline ends. This CDR3 is built from 14 residues. The germline V gene has CDR1 DFQATT and CDR2 SNEGSKA (reference sequence). DNA of the CDR3: TGCAGTGCTAGAGCCGAGGAGCGAGGGGAAAAACTGTTTTTT. It yields the protein CSARAEERGEKLFF.

This sequence joins TRBV30 and TRBJ2-3, with 14 bases matching TRBD2. CDR3 length: 19 residues. Per germline, CDR1 GTSNPN and CDR2 SVGIG (reference sequence). The trim removed 1 base at V and 1 base at J, leaving 10 bases unmatched. The CDR3: CAWSARPGLAGAGTDTQYF. The CDR3 DNA is TGTGCCTGGAGTGCTCGGCCGGGACTAGCGGGGGCCGGCACAGATACGCAGTATTTT.

This clonotype appeared a few times. This chain uses TRBV28 with TRBJ2-3, with D possibly called TRBD1 or TRBD2 (6 bases each). The V gene's germline CDR1 is MDHEN and CDR2 SYDVKM. The CDR3 has 14 residues. The CDR3 DNA is TGTGCTTGGGGGAGGCAGGGGATGAGGGATACGCAGTATTTT. This sequence encodes CAWGRQGMRDTQYF.

The J gene is TRBJ1-2, the V gene TRBV6-5; D remains ambiguous. This CDR3 comprises 15 residues. CDR1 and CDR2 from the germline V gene are MNHEY and SVGAGI. The ends were cut back, 1 base at V and 4 bases at J, with 13 bases in the middle. CDR3 protein: CASSYWRGLSYGYTF. The CDR3, as DNA: TGTGCCAGCAGTTACTGGCGGGGATTGAGCTATGGCTACACCTTC.

This clonotype was found a few times. The chain employs TRBV5-1 and TRBJ1-2; 7 bases map to TRBD1. This CDR3 contains 16 residues. In germline, CDR1 is SGHRS, CDR2 YFSETQ. J was trimmed by 2 bases and V by 0 bases; bases with no gene match: 7. Here the CDR3 DNA reads TGCGCCAGCAGCTTGGTCCCGACAGGGCCCAACTATGGCTACACCTTC. Amino acid sequence: CASSLVPTGPNYGYTF.

This clonotype has a single count. This chain links TRBV2 with TRBJ2-7, with D maybe TRBD1 (6 bases). This CDR3 has 11 residues. Germline CDR1 reads SNHLY; CDR2 reads FYNNEI. Trimming took 7 bases from V and 4 from J, leaving 8 bases between them. Written as DNA, the CDR3 is TGTGCCAGCAATGGACAGTACGAGCAGTACTTC. It codes for CASNGQYEQYF.

The J gene is TRBJ2-5, the V gene TRBV28, with 8 bases lining up with TRBD2. The CDR3 loop spans 15 amino acids. V was clipped by 3 bases and J by 4 bases; unmatched bases: 7. Germline V lookup: CDR1 MDHEN, CDR2 SYDVKM. CDR3 region: CASSFGLAGRETQYF. The CDR3 nucleotides are TGTGCCAGCAGTTTCGGGCTAGCGGGTCGAGAGACCCAGTACTTC.

The chain couples TRBV5-1 to TRBJ2-7; D is unresolved. Germline-derived CDR1 and CDR2 are SGHRS and YFSETQ. V lost 4 bases to trimming and J lost 0 bases, with 14 bases between them. The CDR3 is 15 residues long. The CDR3 nucleotides are TGCGCCAGCAGCCCGGGCCCTTACAACTCCTACGAGCAGTACTTC. Residues: CASSPGPYNSYEQYF.

The chain carries TRBV5-1 and TRBJ1-5; TRBD1 might be the D (6 bases). CDR1 is SGHRS, CDR2 YFSETQ, per germline. V was trimmed by 0 bases and J by 7 bases, leaving 14 bases between them. The CDR3 totals 15 residues. The CDR3 sequence is CASSLGTERGQPQHF. The DNA of the CDR3 is TGCGCCAGCAGCTTGGGGACAGAGAGAGGGCAGCCCCAGCATTTT.

In its sample, this clonotype was seen a few times. This chain links TRBV20-1 with TRBJ1-1; TRBD1 aligns across 8 bases. CDR3 length: 14 amino acids. Germline V lookup: CDR1 DFQATT, CDR2 SNEGSKA (reference sequence). With V trimmed by 5 bases and J by 5 bases, 10 bases remained unmatched. The CDR3 DNA follows: TGCAGTGCTTCGAAAACAGGGGGACGGACTGAAGCTTTCTTT. Its translation is CSASKTGGRTEAFF.

This clonotype was counted many times. The J gene is TRBJ2-5, the V gene TRBV7-2, with 7 nucleotides matching TRBD1. The CDR3 totals 16 residues. V was pared by 2 bases and J by 4 bases, with 10 bases of the junction left unmatched. Germline loops: CDR1 SGHTA, CDR2 FQGNSA. The CDR3 here is CASSLPTGDRRETQYF. The CDR3 DNA reads as TGTGCCAGCAGCTTACCCACAGGGGACCGACGAGAGACCCAGTACTTC.

This clonotype was seen ten or more times. The chain joins TRBV29-1 to TRBJ2-1; the D is unclear. Trimming removed 2 bases from V and 3 bases from J, with 2 bases in between. The CDR3 spans 11 residues. Looked up from germline, CDR1 is SQVTM and CDR2 is ANQGSEA. CDR3 protein: CSVESYNEQFF. The DNA of the CDR3 is TGCAGCGTTGAAAGCTACAATGAGCAGTTCTTC.

This chain connects TRBV4-2 to TRBJ1-3, with D possibly matching TRBD1 (5 bases). Germline V gives CDR1 LGHNA, CDR2 YNFKEQ. The ends were cut back, 1 base at V and 2 bases at J, with 9 bases in the middle. This CDR3 spans 15 amino acids. CDR3 sequence reads: CASSQVATAGNTIYF. CDR3 bases: TGTGCCAGCAGCCAAGTGGCGACAGCTGGAAACACCATATATTTT.

This clonotype has a count of ten or more. The J gene is TRBJ2-7, the V gene TRBV6-2 or TRBV6-3; D is possibly TRBD2 (6 bases). V dropped 5 bases and J dropped 6 bases, with 20 bases sitting between them. In germline, CDR1 is MNHEY, CDR2 SVGEGT. This CDR3 region has 15 residues. CDR3 DNA sequence: TGTGCCAGCAGTCCCGGGATCAGAACGCGGGGCGAGCAGTACTTC. Translating it yields CASSPGIRTRGEQYF.

This chain joins TRBV15 and TRBJ1-1; 8 nucleotides line up with TRBD1. Germline trimming cut 7 bases from V and 4 bases from J; bases unmatched to any gene: 5. The germline CDR1 and CDR2 sequences are LNHNV and YYDKDF (reference sequence). This CDR3 is 13 amino acids long. The CDR3 DNA sequence: TGTGCCACCACTCAGGGGGCTGGCACTGAAGCTTTCTTT. Amino acid sequence: CATTQGAGTEAFF.

The V and J genes are TRBV12-3 or TRBV12-4 and TRBJ2-3; D might be TRBD1 (5 bases). Deletions cut 7 bases from V and 13 bases from J, with 18 bases between. This CDR3 contains 12 residues. CDR3 protein: CASTSRQFSKYF. DNA for the CDR3: TGTGCCAGCACCAGCCGACAGTTTTCTAAGTATTTT.